The next 20 T cell receptor beta chains were all read from a single sample in a study of blood T cells in healthy people across ages. The use of a sample-barcoded 5' primer and a J-beta primer mix characterized a second PCR of roughly 7 to 11 cycles. MiXCR, applied by TCRdb to the 5' RACE reads, yields one record per CDR3 protein. The repertoire holds roughly 900,000 distinct CDR3 sequences, 29% seen once, with about 18% in the top ten. Sequencing was carried out using blood. These receptors were obtained from a woman of 80 years or more in good health.

This clonotype appeared many times. The chain links TRBV6-6 to TRBJ2-5; 8 bases map to TRBD2. V gave up 8 bases and J gave up 5 bases; unmatched junction bases: 7. From germline, CDR1 is MNHNY and CDR2 SVGAGI (reference sequence). The CDR3 contains 13 residues. The CDR3 region has the DNA TGTGCCAGCCGGGGGGGTCCCCCGGAGACCCAGTACTTC. This codes for CASRGGPPETQYF.

This clonotype was seen many times. The gene calls are TRBV12-3 or TRBV12-4 and TRBJ1-2; TRBD1 matches 10 bases. The CDR3 is 13 residues long. The V and J ends lost 6 bases and 4 bases, in that order; junction bases with no gene match: 2. CDR3 protein: CASSRQGAYGYTF. Written as DNA, the CDR3 is TGTGCCAGCAGCAGACAGGGGGCCTATGGCTACACCTTC.

The chain recombines TRBV20-1 with TRBJ2-1; 10 bases match TRBD2. The CDR3 is made up of 14 amino acids. Germline lookup yields CDR1 DFQATT and CDR2 SNEGSKA (reference sequence). The V gene end was trimmed by 8 bases and the J gene end by 6 bases; junction bases not matched to a gene: 10. The CDR3 bases are TGCAGTACGACCGGGACTAGCGTATCCAATGAGCAGTTCTTC. The encoded protein is CSTTGTSVSNEQFF.

The chain carries TRBV5-1 and TRBJ1-4, with a tentative D call TRBD1 (6 bases). Trimming shortened V by 0 bases and J by 5 bases, and 11 bases separated the two germline ends. The CDR3 has 15 amino acids. Germline assignment: CDR1 SGHRS and CDR2 YFSETQ. The CDR3 spells CASSLAGTKNEKLFF. The DNA for the CDR3 is TGCGCCAGCAGCTTGGCCGGGACAAAGAATGAAAAACTGTTTTTT.

The chain links TRBV11-2 to TRBJ2-6; maybe TRBD2 (5 bases). The CDR3 length is 16 residues. With 2 bases removed from V and 0 bases from J, the gap between germline ends came to 8 bases. Germline CDR1 reads SGHAT; CDR2 reads FQNNGV. The CDR3 sequence is CASSLNGGSGANVLTF. The CDR3 DNA reads as TGTGCCAGCAGCTTAAACGGAGGCTCTGGGGCCAACGTCCTGACTTTC. The entire variable domain, with the rest obtained from reference TRBV11-2 and TRBJ2-6, is as follows: EAGVAQSPRYKIIEKRQSVAFWCNPISGHATLYWYQQILGQGPKLLIQFQNNGVVDDSQLPKDRFSAERLKGVDSTLKIQPAKLEDSAVYLCASSLNGGSGANVLTFGAGSRLTVL.

This clonotype was detected ten times or more. The chain uses TRBV12-3 or TRBV12-4 and TRBJ2-4, with D tentatively TRBD2 (5 bases). Between the trimmed V and J ends, which lost 2 bases and 7 bases, there was a span of 9 bases. This CDR3 has 13 residues. The CDR3 sequence is CASSLRGRNIQYF. CDR3 sequence (DNA): TGTGCCAGCAGTTTACGGGGAAGGAACATTCAGTACTTC.

In its sample, this clonotype was seen many times. A much larger clonotype is one base distant, so this may be a read error. This chain links TRBV9 with TRBJ2-3; possibly TRBD2 for D (6 bases). This CDR3 comprises 17 residues. V lost 3 bases, J lost 1 base, and 18 bases lay in between. The germline V gene encodes CDR1 SGDLS and CDR2 YYNGEE. DNA for the CDR3: TGTGCCAGCAGCGCCCGAGGGAGGCAGGGAGGCACAGATACGCAGTATTTT. As protein: CASSARGRQGGTDTQYF.

Of note for this clonotype: This may arise from a read error, as a much more abundant clone is one base away. The V and J genes are TRBV20-1 and TRBJ2-2; 7 bases map to TRBD2. Germline-derived CDR1 and CDR2 are DFQATT and SNEGSKA (reference sequence). The CDR3 is made up of 14 amino acids. The CDR3: CSARGDYNTGERFF. The CDR3 DNA follows: TGCAGTGCTAGGGGGGACTATAACACCGGGGAGCGGTTTTTT.

This clonotype appeared many times. The junction differs from germline at one of its ends, possibly a read error. The CDR3 here is CASSPLATNEKLFF. The CDR3 DNA follows: TGTGCCAGCAGTCCCCTGGCAACTAATGAAAAACTGTTTTTT. V usage is TRBV5-1 and J usage is TRBJ1-4; D not certain. Germline CDR1 SGHRS, CDR2 YFSETQ. The CDR3 totals 14 residues.

The rearrangement links TRBV6-5 to TRBJ2-5; 8 nucleotides match TRBD1. Unmatched junction bases numbered 14, after V lost 6 bases and J lost 11 bases. Looked up from germline, CDR1 is MNHEY and CDR2 is SVGAGI. This CDR3 region has 14 residues. The DNA for the CDR3 is TGTGCCAGCAGCTACGTCCAGGGGGCCAACGGGCAGTACTTC. Translating gives CASSYVQGANGQYF.

This clonotype was detected ten times or more. V gene TRBV7-9 combines with J gene TRBJ2-7, with 10 bases fitting TRBD1. Per the germline V gene, CDR1 is SEHNR and CDR2 is FQNEAQ (reference sequence). The CDR3 has 17 residues. The ends lost 6 bases at V and 0 bases at J; junction bases unmatched: 11. The CDR3 spells CASSSKGQGTTSYEQYF. For the CDR3, the DNA is TGTGCCAGCAGTTCAAAGGGACAGGGGACAACCTCCTACGAGCAGTACTTC.

This clonotype has ten or more counts. The V call is TRBV7-2, the J call TRBJ1-6; TRBD1 agrees at 7 bases. From germline, CDR1 is SGHTA and CDR2 FQGNSA. CDR3 length equals 14 residues. The J segment lost 8 bases and the V segment lost 5 bases, leaving 6 bases of the junction unmatched. CDR3 region: CASSPHRGDSPLHF. The DNA for the CDR3 is TGTGCCAGCAGCCCCCACAGGGGAGATTCACCCCTCCACTTT.

There are many counts of this clonotype. This chain uses TRBV6-2 or TRBV6-3 with TRBJ2-4; tentatively, D is TRBD1 or TRBD2 (5 bases each). This CDR3 contains 15 residues. Germline V lookup: CDR1 MNHEY, CDR2 SVGEGT. The V end was cut by 6 bases, the J end by 2 bases, with 14 bases between. The CDR3 bases are TGTGCCAGCAGAGCGGACACCCTAACCAAAAACATTCAGTACTTC. Residues: CASRADTLTKNIQYF.

As for this clonotype: A much bigger clone sits one base away, suggesting this may be a read error. V gene TRBV6-5 combines with J gene TRBJ2-1; TRBD2 is a possible D gene (5 bases). The end of the DNA fits TRBJ2-7 better, so the J call may be wrong. Germline CDR1 reads MNHEY; CDR2 reads SVGAGI. The length of the CDR3 is 16 residues. CDR3 loop: CASSFDGSSSYNEQYF. CDR3 nucleotide sequence: TGTGCCAGCAGTTTCGACGGTTCTAGCTCCTACAATGAGCAGTACTTC.

The chain joins TRBV6-2 or TRBV6-3 to TRBJ1-1; D unresolved. The CDR3 length is 14 residues. The germline CDR1 and CDR2 sequences are MNHEY and SVGEGT. The germline V and J ends were trimmed by 7 bases and 2 bases, with 14 bases remaining between them. The CDR3 is CASTLTTVNTEAFF. In DNA, the CDR3 is TGTGCCAGCACCTTAACCACAGTAAACACTGAAGCTTTCTTT.

J is TRBJ2-2 and V is TRBV7-2; 14 bases match TRBD2. Germline V CDR1 and CDR2: SGHTA, FQGNSA. J gave up 10 bases and V 5 bases, and 9 bases lay outside the gene matches. The CDR3 loop spans 16 amino acids. Written as DNA, the CDR3 is TGTGCCAGCAGCAGCTCGACTAGCGGGGGGGCCGTGGAGCTGTTTTTT. This sequence encodes CASSSSTSGGAVELFF.

This clonotype was detected only a few times. J is TRBJ2-1 and V is TRBV15; a weak D match, TRBD2 (6 bases). The V end was cut by 1 base, the J end by 5 bases, with 21 bases between. CDR3 length equals 18 residues. Germline CDR1 and CDR2: LNHNV and YYDKDF (reference sequence). DNA for the CDR3: TGTGCCACCAGCAGAGCCGGAATGTCGGCGGGGCAGGACAATGAGCAGTTCTTC. Protein product: CATSRAGMSAGQDNEQFF.

This clonotype was seen at least ten times. The chain uses TRBV24-1 and TRBJ2-3, with D possibly being TRBD2 (6 bases). The CDR3 contains 15 residues. V was pared by 3 bases and J by 2 bases, with 11 bases between. Germline CDR1 is KGHDR and CDR2 is SFDVKD. The CDR3 here is CATSDTGLDTDTQYF. CDR3 DNA: TGTGCCACCAGTGATACGGGACTTGACACAGATACGCAGTATTTT.

This chain joins TRBV6-2 or TRBV6-3 and TRBJ1-5; 10 positions agree with TRBD1. The CDR3 contains 17 residues. Germline V CDR1 and CDR2: MNHEY, SVGEGT. V lost 6 bases to trimming and J lost 2 bases; unmatched junction nucleotides: 10. This CDR3 reads CASSPIGTGVGNQPQHF. In nucleotides, the CDR3 is TGTGCCAGCAGCCCGATCGGGACAGGGGTTGGCAATCAGCCCCAGCATTTT.

This clonotype was detected only a few times. This chain links TRBV12-3 or TRBV12-4 with TRBJ1-2, with 8 nucleotides matching TRBD1. Trimming at V came to 2 bases and at J to 6 bases, leaving 11 bases not matched to a gene. CDR3 length equals 16 residues. CDR3 loop: CASSLSGQGRVHGYTF. In DNA, the CDR3 is TGTGCCAGCAGTTTATCTGGACAGGGTCGTGTCCATGGCTACACCTTC.